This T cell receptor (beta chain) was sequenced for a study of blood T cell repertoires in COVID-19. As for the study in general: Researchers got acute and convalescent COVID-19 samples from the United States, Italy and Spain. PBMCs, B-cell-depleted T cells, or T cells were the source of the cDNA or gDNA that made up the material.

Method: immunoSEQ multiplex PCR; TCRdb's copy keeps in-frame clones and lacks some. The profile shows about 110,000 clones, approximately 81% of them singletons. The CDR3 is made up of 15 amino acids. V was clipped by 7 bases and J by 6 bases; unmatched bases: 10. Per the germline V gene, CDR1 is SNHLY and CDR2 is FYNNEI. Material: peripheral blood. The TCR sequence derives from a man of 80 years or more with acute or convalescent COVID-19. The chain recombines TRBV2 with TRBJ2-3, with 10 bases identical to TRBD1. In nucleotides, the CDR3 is TGTGCCAGCACCATAACCGGGACAGGGGCCGATACGCAGTATTTT. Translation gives CASTITGTGADTQYF.